The clone carrying this TCR beta chain has more than one count but fewer than ten. This sample was included in a study of blood T cell repertoires in COVID-19. On the study more broadly: Acute-phase and convalescent COVID-19 samples originated in the United States, Italy and Spain.

Looked up from germline, CDR1 is LNHDA and CDR2 is SQIVND (reference sequence). CDR3 length: 13 residues. Trimming shortened V by 7 bases and J by 0 bases, and 9 bases separated the two germline ends. Sequenced by immunoSEQ multiplex PCR; TCRdb stores in-frame clones only, minus some. The table lists 390,000 or so clones, under 85% of them singletons. The sequenced sample was PBMCs or T cells enriched from blood (not recorded which). This TCR was recovered from a woman aged 45-60 years who had recovered from COVID-19. This chain joins TRBV19 and TRBJ1-2; D not certain. This CDR3 is CASKPDTNYGYTF. The CDR3, as DNA: TGTGCCAGTAAACCTGACACTAACTATGGCTACACCTTC.